Shown below are 12 T cell receptor beta chains from a single sample sequenced in a study of blood T cell repertoires in COVID-19. Profiled with immunoSEQ multiplex PCR; TCRdb holds only in-frame clones, not every one. The table records about 290,000 clones, 89% of them present only once. Input material: PBMCs or T cells enriched from blood (not recorded which). The receptors come from a woman between 40 and 55 years old who had recovered from COVID-19.

The CDR3 here is CASSPRTGHGYTF. As DNA, the CDR3 is TGTGCCAGCAGTCCACGGACAGGGCACGGCTACACCTTC. V is TRBV27 and J is TRBJ1-2; 8 bases are a match to TRBD1. This CDR3 has 13 residues. V lost 5 bases to trimming and J lost 8 bases; unmatched junction nucleotides: 7. Germline assignment: CDR1 MNHEY and CDR2 SMNVEV (reference sequence).

The rearrangement uses TRBV7-8 and TRBJ2-3, with TRBD2 as a possible D gene (7 bases). V lost 5 bases and J lost 4, with 19 bases in between. The CDR3 spans 16 residues. Germline V gives CDR1 SGHVS, CDR2 FQNEAQ. The CDR3 DNA reads as TGTGCCAGCAGCCCTAGGACTACGGGGGGCGCAGATACGCAGTATTTT. Its translation is CASSPRTTGGADTQYF.

The chain couples TRBV24-1 to TRBJ2-1; 8 bases agree with TRBD2. The trim removed 4 bases at V and 7 bases at J, leaving 8 bases unmatched. The CDR3 totals 15 residues. Germline V gene sequence: CDR1 KGHDR, CDR2 SFDVKD. CDR3 nucleotides: TGTGCCACCAGTGACCGCGGGGGGCGTGCGAATGAGCAGTTCTTC. Translation gives CATSDRGGRANEQFF.

The rearrangement uses TRBV28 and TRBJ1-5, with D perhaps TRBD1 (6 bases). This CDR3 has 14 residues. The V end was cut by 10 bases, the J end by 7 bases, with 20 bases between. Germline V CDR1 and CDR2: MDHEN, SYDVKM. CDR3 sequence: CAITQGQIAQPQHF. DNA for the CDR3: TGTGCCATCACCCAGGGACAAATCGCGCAGCCCCAGCATTTT.

The genes are TRBV30 and TRBJ2-7, with 7 bases lining up with TRBD1. The J segment lost 5 bases and the V segment lost 1 base, leaving 8 bases of the junction unmatched. The CDR3 spans 14 residues. Germline CDR1 GTSNPN, CDR2 SVGIG (reference sequence). The CDR3 protein is CAWSEGAPRDEQYF. In DNA, the CDR3 is TGTGCCTGGAGTGAGGGGGCCCCCCGGGACGAGCAGTACTTC.

This chain joins TRBV21-1 and TRBJ2-2; the D call of TRBD1 is as the table states it, not checked on the DNA. TRBV21-1 is designated a pseudogene. The CDR3 runs to 12 residues. Here the CDR3 DNA reads TGTGCTGGCCGGGACATCACCCGGGAGCTGTTTTTT. Its protein product is CAGRDITRELFF.

In the case of this clone: The germline gene is not matched at one end of the junction; a read error may be the cause. V is TRBV2 and J is TRBJ1-2, with unresolved D. CDR3 length equals 12 residues. Looked up from germline, CDR1 is SNHLY and CDR2 is FYNNEI. This chain's CDR3 is CASSVRWGVASF. CDR3 DNA: TGTGCCAGCAGTGTGCGATGGGGAGTTGCAAGCTTC.

Note on this clone: This same CDR3 is encoded by further DNA sequences in the sample. The chain uses TRBV5-1 and TRBJ1-2, with D possibly being TRBD1 (6 bases). The germline V and J ends were trimmed by 2 bases and 5 bases, with 7 bases remaining between them. The V gene's germline CDR1 is SGHRS and CDR2 YFSETQ. The CDR3 length is 12 residues. The CDR3: CASSLQGYGYTF. In DNA, the CDR3 is TGCGCCAGCAGCTTACAGGGATATGGCTACACCTTC. The full variable domain, rest sourced from reference TRBV5-1 and TRBJ1-2, is KAGVTQTPRYLIKTRGQQVTLSCSPISGHRSVSWYQQTPGQGLQFLFEYFSETQRNKGNFPGRFSGRQFSNSRSEMNVSTLELGDSALYLCASSLQGYGYTFGSGTRLTVV.

The chain joins TRBV5-1 to TRBJ2-2, with 8 bases aligning to TRBD1. Germline CDR1 SGHRS, CDR2 YFSETQ. The CDR3 extends over 14 amino acids. Trimming took 6 bases from V and 1 from J; bases not matched to a gene: 2. The CDR3 DNA is TGCGCCAGCATCGGACAGGGGAACACCGGGGAGCTGTTTTTT. It is translated as CASIGQGNTGELFF.

The chain couples TRBV6-5 to TRBJ2-2; D may be TRBD1 (5 bases). CDR3 length equals 14 residues. Germline lookup yields CDR1 MNHEY and CDR2 SVGAGI. V was clipped by 6 bases and J by 5 bases, with 13 bases between them. This chain's CDR3 is CASSRLPGTGELFF. CDR3 coding DNA: TGTGCCAGCAGCCGCCTACCAGGGACCGGGGAGCTGTTTTTT.

This chain joins TRBV7-2 and TRBJ2-5, with D maybe TRBD1 (5 bases). The CDR3 has 13 residues. V lost 3 bases and J 5 bases, leaving 10 bases between the germline ends. From germline, CDR1 is SGHTA and CDR2 FQGNSA. The CDR3 spells CASSLLGAETQYF. The CDR3 nucleotides are TGTGCCAGCAGCTTGTTAGGGGCGGAGACCCAGTACTTC. The entire variable domain, with the rest obtained from reference TRBV7-2 and TRBJ2-5, is as follows: GAGVSQSPSNKVTEKGKDVELRCDPISGHTALYWYRQSLGQGLEFLIYFQGNSAPDKSGLPSDRFSAERTGGSVSTLTIQRTQQEDSAVYLCASSLLGAETQYFGPGTRLLVL.

This clone was picked up a small number of times. The chain has TRBV2 and TRBJ2-7, with D possibly matching TRBD2 (6 bases). The length of the CDR3 is 12 residues. V lost 6 bases and J 2 bases, leaving 8 bases between the germline ends. Germline assignment: CDR1 SNHLY and CDR2 FYNNEI. The CDR3 is CASSGTPYEQYF. Written as DNA, the CDR3 is TGTGCCAGCAGCGGGACTCCCTACGAGCAGTACTTC.